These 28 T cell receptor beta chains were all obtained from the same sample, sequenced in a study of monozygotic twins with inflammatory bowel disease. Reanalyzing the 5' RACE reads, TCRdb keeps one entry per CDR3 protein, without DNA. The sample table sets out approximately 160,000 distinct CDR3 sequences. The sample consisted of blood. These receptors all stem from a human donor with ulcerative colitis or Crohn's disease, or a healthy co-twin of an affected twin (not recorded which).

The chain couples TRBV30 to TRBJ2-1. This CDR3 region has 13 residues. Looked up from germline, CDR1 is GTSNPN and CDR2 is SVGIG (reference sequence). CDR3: CAWSVKRNNEQFF.

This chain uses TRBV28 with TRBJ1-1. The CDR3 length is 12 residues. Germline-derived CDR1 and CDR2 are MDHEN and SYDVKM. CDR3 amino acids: CASSPFDTEAFF.

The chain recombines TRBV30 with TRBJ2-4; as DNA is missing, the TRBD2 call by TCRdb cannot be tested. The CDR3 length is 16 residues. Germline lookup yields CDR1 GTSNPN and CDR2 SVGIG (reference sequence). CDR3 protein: CAWSVGPPIAKNIQYF.

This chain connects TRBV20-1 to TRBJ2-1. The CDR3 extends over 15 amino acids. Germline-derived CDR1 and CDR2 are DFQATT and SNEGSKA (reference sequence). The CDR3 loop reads CSASDSVYSYNEQFF.

The chain's CDR3 is CASSYRELPGNQPQHF. The chain has TRBV12-3 or TRBV12-4 and TRBJ1-5; TCRdb's assignment of TRBD1 cannot be checked, as there is no DNA. This CDR3 is 16 amino acids long.

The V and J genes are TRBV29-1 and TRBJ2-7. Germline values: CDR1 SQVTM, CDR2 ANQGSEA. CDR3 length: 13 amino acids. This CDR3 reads CSAESGSFAEQYF.

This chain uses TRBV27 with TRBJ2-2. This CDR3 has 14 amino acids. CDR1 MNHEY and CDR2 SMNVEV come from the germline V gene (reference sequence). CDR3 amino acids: CASSTMGLSGELFF.

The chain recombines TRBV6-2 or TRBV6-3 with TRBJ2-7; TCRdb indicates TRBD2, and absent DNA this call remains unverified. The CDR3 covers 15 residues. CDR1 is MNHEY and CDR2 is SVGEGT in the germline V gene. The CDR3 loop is CASSYFSGRAGEQYF.

CDR3 amino acids: CASSLGQGALGELFF. The V and J genes are TRBV5-1 and TRBJ2-2; TCRdb reports TRBD1, a call that lacks DNA to check it against. Per the germline V gene, CDR1 is SGHRS and CDR2 is YFSETQ. The CDR3 is 15 residues long. The variable domain in full, completed from reference TRBV5-1 and TRBJ2-2, reads KAGVTQTPRYLIKTRGQQVTLSCSPISGHRSVSWYQQTPGQGLQFLFEYFSETQRNKGNFPGRFSGRQFSNSRSEMNVSTLELGDSALYLCASSLGQGALGELFFGEGSRLTVL.

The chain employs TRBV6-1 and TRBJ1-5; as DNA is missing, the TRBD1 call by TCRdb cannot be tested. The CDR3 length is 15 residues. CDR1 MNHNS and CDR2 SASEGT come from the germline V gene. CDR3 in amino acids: CASSRDRVGNQPQHF.

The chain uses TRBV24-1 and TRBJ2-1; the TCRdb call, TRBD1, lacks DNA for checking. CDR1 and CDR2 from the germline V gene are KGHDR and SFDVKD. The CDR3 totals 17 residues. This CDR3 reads CATSDFGGTSSYNEQFF.

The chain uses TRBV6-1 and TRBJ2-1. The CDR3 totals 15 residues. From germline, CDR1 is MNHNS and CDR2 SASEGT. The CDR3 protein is CASSEMWSSYNEQFF.

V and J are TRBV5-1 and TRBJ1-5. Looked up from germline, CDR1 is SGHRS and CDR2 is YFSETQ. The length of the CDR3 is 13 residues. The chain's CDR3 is CASSLDREPPQHF.

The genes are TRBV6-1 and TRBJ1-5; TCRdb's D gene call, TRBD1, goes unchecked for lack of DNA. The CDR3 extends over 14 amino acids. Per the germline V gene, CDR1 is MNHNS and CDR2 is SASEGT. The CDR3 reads CASRTGLSTQPQHF.

The CDR3 protein is CSVEGVREGTDTQYF. This chain links TRBV29-1 with TRBJ2-3; without DNA, the TCRdb call of TRBD2 cannot be checked. The CDR3 is 15 amino acids. Germline V gives CDR1 SQVTM, CDR2 ANQGSEA.

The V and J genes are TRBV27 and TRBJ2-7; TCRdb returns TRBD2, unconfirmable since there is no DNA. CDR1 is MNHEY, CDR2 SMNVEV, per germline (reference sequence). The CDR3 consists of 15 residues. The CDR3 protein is CASRLVAGGTGEQYF.

The CDR3 sequence: CASSKGRGVLDYGYTF. The J gene is TRBJ1-2, the V gene TRBV21-1; TCRdb lists TRBD1, though no DNA is available to test this call. TRBV21-1 is an annotated pseudogene. The CDR3 consists of 16 residues.

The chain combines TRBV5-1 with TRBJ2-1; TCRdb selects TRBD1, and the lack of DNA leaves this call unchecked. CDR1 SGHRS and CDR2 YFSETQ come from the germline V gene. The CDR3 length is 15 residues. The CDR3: CASSLEAGGHNEQFF.

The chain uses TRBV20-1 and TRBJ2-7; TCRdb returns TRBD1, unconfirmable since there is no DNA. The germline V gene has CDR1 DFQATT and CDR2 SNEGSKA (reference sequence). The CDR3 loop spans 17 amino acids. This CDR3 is CSARALKTDSLLRGQYF.

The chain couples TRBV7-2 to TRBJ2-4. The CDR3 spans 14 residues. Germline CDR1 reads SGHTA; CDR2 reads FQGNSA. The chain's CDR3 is CASSLDSAKNIQYF.

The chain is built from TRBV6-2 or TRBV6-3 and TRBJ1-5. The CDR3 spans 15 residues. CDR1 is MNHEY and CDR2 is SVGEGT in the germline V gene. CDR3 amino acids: CASRRWVDSNQPQHF.

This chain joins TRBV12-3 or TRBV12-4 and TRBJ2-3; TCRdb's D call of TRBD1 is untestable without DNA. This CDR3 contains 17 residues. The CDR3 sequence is CASTRGGAKGATDTQYF.

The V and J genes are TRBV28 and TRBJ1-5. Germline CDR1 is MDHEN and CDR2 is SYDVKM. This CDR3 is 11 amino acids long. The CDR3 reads CASSSLQPQHF. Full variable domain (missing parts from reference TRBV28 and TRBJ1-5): DVKVTQSSRYLVKRTGEKVFLECVQDMDHENMFWYRQDPGLGLRLIYFSYDVKMKEKGDIPEGYSVSREKKERFSLILESASTNQTSMYLCASSSLQPQHFGDGTRLSIL.

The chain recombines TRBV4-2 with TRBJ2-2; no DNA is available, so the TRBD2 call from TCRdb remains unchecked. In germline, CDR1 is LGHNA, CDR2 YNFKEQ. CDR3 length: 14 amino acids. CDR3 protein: CASSQDSLAGELFF.

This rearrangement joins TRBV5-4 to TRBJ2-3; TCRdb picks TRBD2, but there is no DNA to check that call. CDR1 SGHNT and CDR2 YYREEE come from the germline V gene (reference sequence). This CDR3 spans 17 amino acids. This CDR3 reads CASSSGTSGRVTDTQYF.

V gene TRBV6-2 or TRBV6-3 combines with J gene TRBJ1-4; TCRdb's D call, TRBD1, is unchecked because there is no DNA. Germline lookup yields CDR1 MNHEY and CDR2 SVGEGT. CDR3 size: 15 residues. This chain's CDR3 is CASSYYGTGYEKLFF.

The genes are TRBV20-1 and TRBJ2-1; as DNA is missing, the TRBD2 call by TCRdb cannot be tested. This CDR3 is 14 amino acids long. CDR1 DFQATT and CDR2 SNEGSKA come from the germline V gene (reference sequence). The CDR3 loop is CSALGGLAHNEQFF.

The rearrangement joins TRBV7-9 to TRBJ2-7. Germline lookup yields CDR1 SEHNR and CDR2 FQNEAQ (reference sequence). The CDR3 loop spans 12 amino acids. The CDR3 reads CASSYDRYEQYF.